These 23 T cell receptor beta chains originate from one sample sequenced in a study of shared clonotypes between healthy human individuals. Only in-frame clones appear in the TCRdb table, and some are missing; sequencing was by immunoSEQ multiplex PCR. The repertoire holds more than 1,200,000 clones, with approximately 98.5% as singletons. The source material was naive CD4+ T cells sorted from blood. The sample's subset: CD45RA+ positively selected. These receptors were taken from a man younger than 40 in good health.

J is TRBJ1-1 and V is TRBV15; TRBD1 is a possible D gene (5 bases). The ends were cut back, 1 base at V and 0 bases at J, with 15 bases in the middle. CDR1 and CDR2 (germline): LNHNV, YYDKDF (reference sequence). The CDR3 loop spans 17 amino acids. CDR3 amino acids: CATSRGGDVGMNTEAFF. For the CDR3, the DNA is TGTGCCACCAGCAGAGGGGGGGACGTCGGCATGAACACTGAAGCTTTCTTT.

This chain joins TRBV10-3 and TRBJ2-5, with D perhaps matching TRBD2 (7 bases). The CDR3 contains 14 residues. Germline values: CDR1 ENHRY, CDR2 SYGVKD. V was clipped by 11 bases and J by 0 bases, with 16 bases between them. In DNA form, the CDR3 reads TGTGCCGTAGGGGGGAGGGTTAACCAAGAGACCCAGTACTTC. This gives the protein CAVGGRVNQETQYF.

The count of this clone is one. This chain connects TRBV5-4 to TRBJ1-5; a weak D match, TRBD1 (6 bases). Between the trimmed V and J ends, which lost 3 bases and 5 bases, there was a span of 9 bases. The germline V gene has CDR1 SGHNT and CDR2 YYREEE (reference sequence). This CDR3 spans 13 amino acids. This CDR3 is CASSSDSHQPQHF. In DNA form, the CDR3 reads TGTGCCAGCAGCTCGGACAGCCATCAGCCCCAGCATTTT.

V and J are TRBV27 and TRBJ2-7; 9 bases fit TRBD2. Germline loops: CDR1 MNHEY, CDR2 SMNVEV (reference sequence). CDR3 length: 15 residues. V gave up 6 bases and J gave up 4 bases; unmatched junction bases: 10. For the CDR3, the DNA is TGTGCCAGCAGGGGGGGGGCTAGCGGGGAATACGAGCAGTACTTC. This codes for CASRGGASGEYEQYF.

The genes are TRBV9 and TRBJ2-5, with 14 bases matching TRBD2. Germline V gene sequence: CDR1 SGDLS, CDR2 YYNGEE. The CDR3 totals 15 residues. V lost 4 bases to trimming and J lost 3 bases; unmatched junction nucleotides: 2. CDR3 coding DNA: TGTGCCAGCAGCCCGGGACTAGCGGGAGAAGAGACCCAGTACTTC. It codes for CASSPGLAGEETQYF.

J is TRBJ2-7 and V is TRBV6-5, with D hard to call. The V and J ends lost 0 bases and 3 bases respectively, with 12 bases between them. CDR1 is MNHEY, CDR2 SVGAGI, per germline. The length of the CDR3 is 15 residues. The CDR3 DNA is TGTGCCAGCAGTTACTCTTGGGATTCAAACTACGAGCAGTACTTC. It encodes CASSYSWDSNYEQYF.

The chain links TRBV6-1 to TRBJ1-2; D is uncertain. The V end was cut by 7 bases, the J end by 8 bases, with 11 bases between. This CDR3 has 11 amino acids. The germline V gene encodes CDR1 MNHNS and CDR2 SASEGT. DNA for the CDR3: TGTGCCAGCAATTGGTATGGAGGCTACACCTTC. Protein sequence: CASNWYGGYTF.

V and J are TRBV5-8 and TRBJ2-7; 15 bases are shared with TRBD2. The CDR3 totals 17 residues. V gave up 4 bases and J gave up 5 bases; unmatched junction bases: 10. Germline V gene data show CDR1 as SGHTS and CDR2 as YDEGEE. The chain's CDR3 is CASSHGLAGGPINEQYF. Here the CDR3 DNA reads TGTGCCAGCAGCCATGGACTAGCGGGAGGGCCTATAAACGAGCAGTACTTC.

This chain uses TRBV4-3 with TRBJ2-1; 16 bases are shared with TRBD2. J gave up 1 base and V 4 bases, and 7 bases lay outside the gene matches. The CDR3 runs 19 residues. Germline V gene sequence: CDR1 LGHNA, CDR2 YSLEER. DNA of the CDR3: TGCGCCAGCAGCCCATCCGGGACTAGCGGGGGGGGTTCCTACAATGAGCAGTTCTTC. Protein: CASSPSGTSGGGSYNEQFF.

The chain carries TRBV20-1 and TRBJ2-3, with a possible D match to TRBD2 (6 bases). Looked up from germline, CDR1 is DFQATT and CDR2 is SNEGSKA (reference sequence). This CDR3 spans 11 amino acids. CDR3 DNA sequence: TGCAGAGCGGGTTACACAGATACGCAGTATTTT. Translated: CRAGYTDTQYF.

The rearrangement links TRBV6-5 to TRBJ2-2, with D possibly TRBD2 on 6 matching bases. Trimming cost V 7 bases and J 0 bases, with 12 bases left between them. CDR1 MNHEY and CDR2 SVGAGI come from the germline V gene. The CDR3 has 15 amino acids. This CDR3 reads CASNGGNPNTGELFF. The CDR3 DNA is TGTGCCAGCAATGGCGGGAATCCGAACACCGGGGAGCTGTTTTTT.

The V call is TRBV5-1, the J call TRBJ2-1; 9 bases match TRBD2. V lost 1 base to trimming and J lost 2 bases; unmatched junction nucleotides: 4. Looked up from germline, CDR1 is SGHRS and CDR2 is YFSETQ. The CDR3 is 16 residues long. As DNA, the CDR3 is TGCGCCAGCAGCTTGATGCAGCGGGGGGCCTACAATGAGCAGTTCTTC. The encoded protein is CASSLMQRGAYNEQFF.

The chain links TRBV4-1 to TRBJ2-4; TRBD1 matches at 10 bases. The CDR3 runs to 17 residues. The V segment lost 2 bases and the J segment 9 bases; nucleotides outside the gene matches: 13. Germline CDR1 MGHRA, CDR2 YSYEKL. The CDR3 nucleotides read TGCGCCAGCAGCCAATTCATACCCGGGACAGGGGAGGGCATTCAGTACTTC. It yields the protein CASSQFIPGTGEGIQYF.

The J gene is TRBJ2-7, the V gene TRBV15; 9 nucleotides align to TRBD1. This CDR3 comprises 17 residues. V shed 1 base and J 4 bases; nucleotides not matched to a gene: 11. The germline gives CDR1 LNHNV, CDR2 YYDKDF (reference sequence). CDR3 coding DNA: TGTGCCACCAGCAGAGGGACAGGGGTTGATCGTTCGTACGAGCAGTACTTC. This encodes CATSRGTGVDRSYEQYF.

This chain joins TRBV6-5 and TRBJ2-2, with D uncertain. This CDR3 region has 13 residues. The germline V and J ends were trimmed by 6 bases and 1 base, with 6 bases remaining between them. Germline V gene sequence: CDR1 MNHEY, CDR2 SVGAGI. In DNA form, the CDR3 reads TGTGCCAGCAGGAAGAAGAACACCGGGGAGCTGTTTTTT. Its protein product is CASRKKNTGELFF.

This clone has a single count. The chain employs TRBV30 and TRBJ2-7, with 11 bases fitting TRBD2. CDR3 length: 15 residues. Germline lookup yields CDR1 GTSNPN and CDR2 SVGIG (reference sequence). Trimming cost V 3 bases and J 5 bases; bases outside gene matches: 9. CDR3 DNA sequence: TGTGCCTGGAGCCCACTAGCGGGAGAGGGGGACGAGCAGTACTTC. As protein: CAWSPLAGEGDEQYF.

The chain employs TRBV9 and TRBJ2-3, with 12 nucleotides matching TRBD2. After removal of 0 bases from V and 2 bases from J, the junction contained 19 bases not matched to a gene. From germline, CDR1 is SGDLS and CDR2 YYNGEE. The CDR3 consists of 22 residues. As DNA, the CDR3 is TGTGCCAGCAGCGTAGTCGATGGTGGACTAGCGGGGTTAATAGCGGTCACAGATACGCAGTATTTT. Protein product: CASSVVDGGLAGLIAVTDTQYF. Supplemented by reference TRBV9 and TRBJ2-3, the full variable domain reads DSGVTQTPKHLITATGQRVTLRCSPRSGDLSVYWYQQSLDQGLQFLIQYYNGEERAKGNILERFSAQQFPDLHSELNLSSLELGDSALYFCASSVVDGGLAGLIAVTDTQYFGPGTRLTVL.

Here the CDR3 DNA reads TGTGCCAGCAGTTTATATCTAGCGGGGACCTACGAGCAGTACTTC. This translates into CASSLYLAGTYEQYF. The chain couples TRBV27 to TRBJ2-7, with 9 nucleotides matching TRBD2. The V gene end was trimmed by 1 base and the J gene end by 2 bases; junction bases not matched to a gene: 3. The CDR3 sequence is 15 residues long. In germline, CDR1 is MNHEY, CDR2 SMNVEV (reference sequence).

This rearrangement joins TRBV6-4 to TRBJ2-2, with a weak D call TRBD2 (6 bases). CDR3 length: 13 residues. Germline V lookup: CDR1 MRHNA, CDR2 SNTAGT. V was pared by 11 bases and J by 4 bases, with 14 bases between. Written as DNA, the CDR3 is TGTGCCTCTGCTCCGGAGGGCACCGGGGAGCTGTTTTTT. This gives the protein CASAPEGTGELFF.

The V call is TRBV25-1, the J call TRBJ2-7; 8 bases are a match to TRBD2. Germline CDR1 is MGHDK and CDR2 is SYGVNS. This CDR3 region has 14 residues. V trimming: 6 bases; J trimming: 3 bases; junction bases outside the gene matches: 7. The CDR3 bases are TGTGCCAGCAGCAAGGGGGGACTAGGCTACGAGCAGTACTTC. Translating gives CASSKGGLGYEQYF.

The rearrangement links TRBV9 to TRBJ2-3; 12 nucleotides align to TRBD2. The CDR3 is 16 amino acids. The J segment lost 4 bases and the V segment lost 0 bases, leaving 3 bases of the junction unmatched. CDR1 is SGDLS, CDR2 YYNGEE, per germline. The CDR3 bases are TGTGCCAGCAGCGTAGGGACTAGCGGGACTCCAGATACGCAGTATTTT. Amino acids: CASSVGTSGTPDTQYF.

This sequence joins TRBV9 and TRBJ2-2; D is ambiguous. Germline V gene sequence: CDR1 SGDLS, CDR2 YYNGEE. V was shortened by 0 bases and J by 6 bases, with 15 bases between the two germline ends. The CDR3 has 16 residues. For the CDR3, the DNA is TGTGCCAGCAGCGTAGGGTCAACTGAGGCTCCCGGGGAGCTGTTTTTT. It codes for CASSVGSTEAPGELFF.

This clone was counted a single time. The chain has TRBV5-5 and TRBJ2-7; TRBD2 aligns across 7 bases. The J segment lost 2 bases and the V segment lost 6 bases, leaving 17 bases of the junction unmatched. Looked up from germline, CDR1 is SGHKS and CDR2 is YYEKEE (reference sequence). The CDR3 consists of 17 residues. In DNA form, the CDR3 reads TGTGCCAGCAACCCCTCGCAGTGGGCGGGAGATACCTACGAGCAGTACTTC. It encodes CASNPSQWAGDTYEQYF.